These 14 T cell receptor beta chains came from one sample sequenced in a study of T cells in Graves' hyperthyroidism and ophthalmopathy. Regions amplified from RNA transcripts were the TCR beta CDR3 regions. The TCR CDR3 was amplified in a first-round RT-PCR using the HTBI primer set. TCRdb reprocessed the multiplex PCR reads via MiXCR and lists one record per CDR3 protein. The sample has approximately 490,000 distinct CDR3 sequences; 22% are singletons. Sequenced sample: blood. These receptors were obtained from a woman between 65 and 79 years old with Graves' ophthalmopathy.

V and J are TRBV7-9 and TRBJ2-7, with no clear D. The V and J ends lost 3 bases and 0 bases respectively, with 12 bases between them. There are 15 residues in the CDR3. Per the germline V gene, CDR1 is SEHNR and CDR2 is FQNEAQ (reference sequence). The CDR3 region is CASSFNPGPSYEQYF. For the CDR3, the DNA is TGTGCCAGCAGCTTCAACCCCGGACCCTCCTACGAGCAGTACTTC.

The rearrangement links TRBV7-8 to TRBJ2-4, with 8 bases matching TRBD2. Trimming took 5 bases from V and 3 from J; bases not matched to a gene: 12. CDR3 size: 17 residues. CDR1 is SGHVS, CDR2 FQNEAQ, per germline. CDR3 nucleotides: TGTGCCAGCAGCCCCCCGACCTCCGGGGGGGGCAAAAACATTCAGTACTTC. Its translation is CASSPPTSGGGKNIQYF.

This clonotype was seen many times. The chain joins TRBV28 to TRBJ1-1; D is unresolved. CDR3 size: 14 residues. The germline V and J ends were trimmed by 3 bases and 5 bases, with 13 bases remaining between them. Germline CDR1 and CDR2: MDHEN and SYDVKM. CDR3 sequence reads: CASSFLGIMTEAFF. The CDR3 region has the DNA TGTGCCAGCAGTTTTTTGGGAATCATGACTGAAGCTTTCTTT.

This clonotype came up many times. The chain couples TRBV12-3 or TRBV12-4 to TRBJ2-2, with D possibly TRBD2 on 6 matching bases. Deletions cut 4 bases from V and 4 bases from J, with 16 bases between. This CDR3 spans 16 amino acids. CDR3: CASSSSTRGVTGELFF. The CDR3 DNA is TGTGCCAGCAGTTCGTCGACTAGGGGTGTCACCGGGGAGCTGTTTTTT.

The chain combines TRBV5-1 with TRBJ2-7, with 14 bases fitting TRBD2. The CDR3 extends over 15 amino acids. Germline V gene sequence: CDR1 SGHRS, CDR2 YFSETQ. The J segment lost 4 bases and the V segment lost 6 bases, leaving 6 bases of the junction unmatched. For the CDR3, the DNA is TGCGCCAGCAACCACGGGACTAGCGGGAGTTACGAGCAGTACTTC. Amino acids: CASNHGTSGSYEQYF.

This chain uses TRBV5-5 with TRBJ1-2; 8 bases align to TRBD1. Germline V CDR1 and CDR2: SGHKS, YYEKEE (reference sequence). Losses at the gene ends were 3 bases for V and 5 bases for J; bases not matched to a gene: 3. The CDR3 totals 13 residues. CDR3 amino acids: CASSSGGAYGYTF. In DNA form, the CDR3 reads TGTGCCAGCAGCTCAGGGGGCGCTTATGGCTACACCTTC.

The chain uses TRBV30 and TRBJ1-6, with 10 nucleotides matching TRBD1. The CDR3 is made up of 15 amino acids. Germline assignment: CDR1 GTSNPN and CDR2 SVGIG (reference sequence). The junction had 7 bases not matched to a gene; V was cut back by 3 bases and J by 8 bases. The chain's CDR3 is CAWSAGGQGYSPLHF. The CDR3 DNA sequence: TGTGCCTGGAGCGCTGGGGGACAGGGGTATTCACCCCTCCACTTT.

This clonotype was found many times. The rearrangement joins TRBV2 to TRBJ2-3; no definite D call. V was pared by 4 bases and J by 0 bases, with 8 bases between. The CDR3 extends over 14 amino acids. Germline-derived CDR1 and CDR2 are SNHLY and FYNNEI. The CDR3 protein is CASSGARSTDTQYF. Written as DNA, the CDR3 is TGTGCCAGCAGTGGGGCCCGAAGCACAGATACGCAGTATTTT.

The chain recombines TRBV5-1 with TRBJ2-1; 10 positions match TRBD1. CDR1 and CDR2 from the germline V gene are SGHRS and YFSETQ. The V and J ends lost 2 bases and 8 bases, in that order; junction bases with no gene match: 4. The length of the CDR3 is 14 residues. The DNA of the CDR3 is TGCGCCAGCAGCTTTGGACAGGGGGGCGATGAGCAGTTCTTC. Its translation is CASSFGQGGDEQFF. The full variable domain, completed using reference TRBV5-1 and TRBJ2-1, is KAGVTQTPRYLIKTRGQQVTLSCSPISGHRSVSWYQQTPGQGLQFLFEYFSETQRNKGNFPGRFSGRQFSNSRSEMNVSTLELGDSALYLCASSFGQGGDEQFFGPGTRLTVL.

The rearrangement joins TRBV11-2 to TRBJ2-7, with 11 nucleotides matching TRBD1. With 3 bases clipped from V and 3 bases from J, the junction kept 4 bases outside the gene matches. CDR3 length equals 15 residues. Germline V CDR1 and CDR2: SGHAT, FQNNGV. The CDR3 coding sequence is TGTGCCAGCAGCTTCGGACAGGGGGCGTTCTACGAGCAGTACTTC. Translating it yields CASSFGQGAFYEQYF.

This clonotype was recorded at least ten times. The J gene is TRBJ2-1, the V gene TRBV28; perhaps TRBD2 as D (7 bases). The germline V gene has CDR1 MDHEN and CDR2 SYDVKM. Trimming left V 6 bases short and J 5 bases short, with 23 bases between. The CDR3 consists of 17 residues. The DNA of the CDR3 is TGTGCCAGCAGCAATCGTAGTTTATGGCGGGGGCACAATGAGCAGTTCTTC. Translated, it gives CASSNRSLWRGHNEQFF.

Comment on this clonotype: Given a much more abundant clone one base away, this may be a read error. This chain links TRBV7-3 with TRBJ1-5; a possible D gene is TRBD1 (5 bases). The CDR3 runs 15 residues. Germline V lookup: CDR1 SGHTA, CDR2 FQGTGA. V lost 6 bases and J 9 bases, leaving 21 bases between the germline ends. This CDR3 is CASSEFFAGRRPQHF. In DNA, the CDR3 is TGTGCCAGCAGTGAATTCTTTGCAGGGCGACGGCCCCAGCATTTT.

The chain carries TRBV20-1 and TRBJ2-1, with a possible D match to TRBD1 (5 bases). The CDR3 totals 15 residues. V was cut by 0 bases and J by 6 bases, with 15 bases left in between. Per germline, CDR1 DFQATT and CDR2 SNEGSKA (reference sequence). The CDR3: CSARDPRGPGNEQFF. In nucleotides, the CDR3 is TGCAGTGCTAGAGACCCTAGGGGTCCGGGCAATGAGCAGTTCTTC.

This clonotype was detected only a few times. The rearrangement links TRBV19 to TRBJ2-7; a possible D gene is TRBD2 (6 bases). Trimming left V 6 bases short and J 0 bases short, with 12 bases between. The CDR3 sequence is 14 residues long. Germline assignment: CDR1 LNHDA and CDR2 SQIVND (reference sequence). The CDR3 reads CASRDRGSSYEQYF. In DNA form, the CDR3 reads TGTGCCAGTAGAGACCGGGGGAGCTCCTACGAGCAGTACTTC. Combining the CDR3 with reference TRBV19 and TRBJ2-7 gives the whole variable domain DGGITQSPKYLFRKEGQNVTLSCEQNLNHDAMYWYRQDPGQGLRLIYYSQIVNDFQKGDIAEGYSVSREKKESFPLTVTSAQKNPTAFYLCASRDRGSSYEQYFGPGTRLTVT.